Listed here is a single T cell receptor (beta chain). Its specificity is unknown. V dropped 6 bases and J dropped 4; count of bases not matched to a gene: 11. CDR3 length: 16 residues. Preparation of the TCRbeta library used unique molecular identifiers. TCRdb passed the PCR reads through MiXCR, listing each CDR3 protein once. This table holds a few hundred thousand distinct CDR3 sequences, around a tenth found once. This sample stems from a study of T-cell reconstitution after alpha-beta-depleted transplantation in children. Overall study results and limits: From newly produced T cells came most of the T-cell counts and diversity one year after transplant. In patients about two months after transplant, alpha-beta T cells reportedly arose from several hundred expanded graft clones.

This chain joins TRBV12-3 or TRBV12-4 and TRBJ2-5; 10 nucleotides match TRBD2. The sample was peripheral blood, taken 180 days after TCRalphabeta/CD19-depleted stem cell transplant. This TCR was sampled from a male patient aged 2-9 years who had a stem cell transplant for chronic granulomatous disease, so the T cells may come from the graft donor. CDR3 in amino acids: CASSKLGTSDAETQYF. The CDR3 DNA sequence: TGTGCCAGCAGCAAACTGGGGACTAGCGACGCAGAGACCCAGTACTTC.